The T cell receptor beta chain under discussion was sequenced for a study of neurological immune-mediated disorders. Unsorted libraries were derived from 2 million PBMCs stored at -80 C. TCRdb independently ran MiXCR on the 5' RACE reads; one entry per CDR3 protein. The sample lists fewer than 65,000 distinct CDR3 sequences, roughly 4.4% occurring once. Between the trimmed V and J ends, which lost 0 bases and 3 bases, there was a span of 12 bases. Germline lookup yields CDR1 GTSNPN and CDR2 SVGIG (reference sequence). This CDR3 has 15 residues. The origin of this receptor is a man in his forties or fifties with multiple sclerosis. Sequenced: PBMCs. This chain links TRBV30 with TRBJ1-5; TRBD1 is a possible D gene (5 bases). The CDR3 reads CAWSVKGGDNQPQHF. The CDR3 nucleotides read TGTGCCTGGAGTGTCAAGGGAGGGGACAATCAGCCCCAGCATTTT.